The clone carrying this T cell receptor beta chain was counted only a few times. The antigen remains undetermined. This CDR3 comprises 12 residues. The ends were cut back, 5 bases at V and 5 bases at J, with 11 bases in the middle. Germline V gene data show CDR1 as SGHRS and CDR2 as YFSETQ. The repertoire was sequenced with immunoSEQ multiplex PCR; TCRdb's copy has only in-frame clones and lacks some. This sample has about 91,000 clones; around 88% occur once, and the top ten carry approximately 0.54%. The sample comes from a study of OX40 agonist ivuxolimab in advanced cancers. Study-wide findings and caveats: CD4+ and CD8+ T cells in blood underwent clonal expansion by week 6 at 0.1 to 3.0 mg/kg. Patients with a partial response at 0.1-3.0 mg/kg had among the lowest clonal expansion.

At baseline, cycle 4 day 1, and cycle 7 day 1, blood was sampled. The source is an adult with an advanced solid tumor such as melanoma, head and neck, liver or kidney cancer. This material consisted of CD4+ or CD8+ T cells sorted from blood, taken in a trial of the OX40 agonist ivuxolimab. This chain connects TRBV5-1 to TRBJ2-7; D uncertain. CDR3 coding DNA: TGCGCCAGCAGTTCTGGGGTCGACGAGCAGTACTTC. Its translation: CASSSGVDEQYF.